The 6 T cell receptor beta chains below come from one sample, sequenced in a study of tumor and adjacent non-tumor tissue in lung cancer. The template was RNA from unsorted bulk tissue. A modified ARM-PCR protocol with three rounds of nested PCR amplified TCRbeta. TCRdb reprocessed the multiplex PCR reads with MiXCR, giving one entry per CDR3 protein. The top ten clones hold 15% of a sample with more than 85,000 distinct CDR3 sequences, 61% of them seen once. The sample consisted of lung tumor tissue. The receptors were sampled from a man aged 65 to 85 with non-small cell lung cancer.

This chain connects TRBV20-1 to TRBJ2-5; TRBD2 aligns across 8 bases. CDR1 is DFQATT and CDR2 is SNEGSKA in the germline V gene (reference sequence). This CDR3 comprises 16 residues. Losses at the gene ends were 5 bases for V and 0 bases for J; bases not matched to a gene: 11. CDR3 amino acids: CSAGGQAGANQETQYF. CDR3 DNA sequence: TGCAGTGCTGGGGGGCAAGCGGGGGCCAACCAAGAGACCCAGTACTTC.

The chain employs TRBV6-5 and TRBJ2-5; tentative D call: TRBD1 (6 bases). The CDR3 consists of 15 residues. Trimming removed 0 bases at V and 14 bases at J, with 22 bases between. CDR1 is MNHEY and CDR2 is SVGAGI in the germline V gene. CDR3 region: CASSYSSGVRESHYF. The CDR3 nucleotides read TGTGCCAGCAGTTACTCGTCAGGGGTTAGGGAGAGCCACTACTTC.

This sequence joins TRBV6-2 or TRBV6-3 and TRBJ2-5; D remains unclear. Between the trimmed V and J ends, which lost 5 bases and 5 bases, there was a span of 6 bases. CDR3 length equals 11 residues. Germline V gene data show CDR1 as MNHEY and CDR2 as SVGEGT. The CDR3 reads CASSDRETQYF. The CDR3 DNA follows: TGTGCCAGCAGTGACCGGGAGACCCAGTACTTC.

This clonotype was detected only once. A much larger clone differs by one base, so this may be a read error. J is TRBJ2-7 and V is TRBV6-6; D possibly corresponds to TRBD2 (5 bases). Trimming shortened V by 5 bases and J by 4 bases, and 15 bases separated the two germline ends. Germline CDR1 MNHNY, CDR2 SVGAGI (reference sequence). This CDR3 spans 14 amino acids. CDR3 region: CASSQRRRFYEQYF. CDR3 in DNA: TGTGCCAGCAGTCAGCGGAGGCGGTTTTACGAGCAGTACTTC.

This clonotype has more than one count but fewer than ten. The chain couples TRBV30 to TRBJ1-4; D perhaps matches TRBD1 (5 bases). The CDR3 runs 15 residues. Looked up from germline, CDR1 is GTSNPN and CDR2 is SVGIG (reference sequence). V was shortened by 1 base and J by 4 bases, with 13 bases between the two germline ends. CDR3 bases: TGTGCCTGGAGTGCCCTGGGGGGGGTTAATGAAAAACTGTTTTTT. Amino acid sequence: CAWSALGGVNEKLFF.

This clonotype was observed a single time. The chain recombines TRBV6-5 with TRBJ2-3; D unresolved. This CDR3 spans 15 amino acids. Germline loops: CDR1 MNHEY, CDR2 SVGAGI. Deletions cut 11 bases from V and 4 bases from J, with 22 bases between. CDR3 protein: CACGIRALLADTQYF. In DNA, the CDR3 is TGTGCCTGCGGTATCCGGGCCCTCTTGGCAGATACGCAGTATTTT.